This T cell receptor beta chain stems from a study of blood T cell repertoires in COVID-19. Study context: The study drew acute and convalescent COVID-19 samples from the United States, Italy and Spain. T cells, B-cell-depleted T cells, or PBMCs supplied cDNA or gDNA.

The germline CDR1 and CDR2 sequences are SGHRS and YFSETQ. V dropped 0 bases and J dropped 7 bases, with 7 bases sitting between them. CDR3 length equals 12 residues. Authors' methods: Counts of nucleated cells, estimated from reference gene primer amplification, were obtained. Only in-frame clones appear in the TCRdb table, and some are missing; sequencing was by immunoSEQ multiplex PCR. D and trimming come from the DNA, and the V and J calls and clone size come from that table. The sample carries some 130,000 clones, roughly 80% recorded once. The rearrangement links TRBV5-1 to TRBJ1-2, with a weak D call TRBD1 (5 bases). The receptor was derived from a man aged 55 to 69 with acute or convalescent COVID-19. The specimen was peripheral blood. The DNA of the CDR3 is TGCGCCAGCAGCTTGGACCAGGGTGGCTACACCTTC. Protein: CASSLDQGGYTF.